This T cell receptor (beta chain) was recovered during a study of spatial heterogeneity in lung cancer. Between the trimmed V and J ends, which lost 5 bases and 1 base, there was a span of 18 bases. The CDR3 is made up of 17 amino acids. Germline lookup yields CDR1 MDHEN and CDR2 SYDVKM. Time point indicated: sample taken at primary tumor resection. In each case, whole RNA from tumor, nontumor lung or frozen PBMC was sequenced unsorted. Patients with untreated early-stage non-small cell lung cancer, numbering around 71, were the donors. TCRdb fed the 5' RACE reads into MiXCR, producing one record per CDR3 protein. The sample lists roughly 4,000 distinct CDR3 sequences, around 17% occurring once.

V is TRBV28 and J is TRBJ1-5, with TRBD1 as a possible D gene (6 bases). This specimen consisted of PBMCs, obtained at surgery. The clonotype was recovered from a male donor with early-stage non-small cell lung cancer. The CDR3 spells CASSPPNRVRSNQPQHF. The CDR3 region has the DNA TGTGCCAGCAGTCCCCCCAACAGGGTTAGGAGCAATCAGCCCCAGCATTTT. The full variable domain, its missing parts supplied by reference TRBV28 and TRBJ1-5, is DVKVTQSSRYLVKRTGEKVFLECVQDMDHENMFWYRQDPGLGLRLIYFSYDVKMKEKGDIPEGYSVSREKKERFSLILESASTNQTSMYLCASSPPNRVRSNQPQHFGDGTRLSIL.